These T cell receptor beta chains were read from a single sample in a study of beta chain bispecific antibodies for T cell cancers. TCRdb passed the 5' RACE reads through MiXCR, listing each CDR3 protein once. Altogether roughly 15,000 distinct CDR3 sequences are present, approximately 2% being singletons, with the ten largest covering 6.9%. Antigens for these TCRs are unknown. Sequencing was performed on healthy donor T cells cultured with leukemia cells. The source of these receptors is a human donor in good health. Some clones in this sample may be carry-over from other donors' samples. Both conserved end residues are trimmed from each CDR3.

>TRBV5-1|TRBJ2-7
ASSTVSYEQY
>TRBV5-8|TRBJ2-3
ASSFGYADTQY
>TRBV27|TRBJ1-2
ASSMSGWANYGYT
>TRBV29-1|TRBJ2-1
SAKVPSYNEQF
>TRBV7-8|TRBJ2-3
ASSLITVTDTQY
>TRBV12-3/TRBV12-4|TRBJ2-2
ASSWTSMNTGELF
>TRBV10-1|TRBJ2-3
ASSESRVFADTQY
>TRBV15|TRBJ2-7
ATSRGSLGEQY
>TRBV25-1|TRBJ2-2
ASSPPGYRGLTGELF
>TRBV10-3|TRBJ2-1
AIRGAGADEQF
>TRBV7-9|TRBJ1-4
ASSISSFNEKLF
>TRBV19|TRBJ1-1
ATRVSLQEAF
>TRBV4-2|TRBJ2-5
ASSQDWASTSLETQY
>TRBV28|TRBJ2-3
ASSHRTPGWTDTQY
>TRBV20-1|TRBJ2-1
SARDQQTRTYNEQF
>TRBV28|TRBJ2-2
ASRQLSNTGELF
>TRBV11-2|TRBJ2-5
ASSFLETQY
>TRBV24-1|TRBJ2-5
ATSDLHSRGDKETQY
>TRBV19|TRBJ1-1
ASSLSRVANTEAF
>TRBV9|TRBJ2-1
ASSPGQGAYNEQF
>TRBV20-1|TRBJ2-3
SATEGGRNTQY
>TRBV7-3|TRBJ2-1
ASSSRDHSLCLDEQF
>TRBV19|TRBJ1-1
ASSIGVTEAF
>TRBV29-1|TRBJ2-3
SVEGVSGGSTDTQY
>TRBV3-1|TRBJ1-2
ASSRVGELYGYT
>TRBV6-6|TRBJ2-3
ASRTLAGGPDTQY
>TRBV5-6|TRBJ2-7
ASSGGGQSRYEQY
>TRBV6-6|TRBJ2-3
ASSPFGGRNHTQY
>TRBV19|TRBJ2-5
ASSITGTAQETQY
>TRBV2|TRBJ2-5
ASSESGKETQY
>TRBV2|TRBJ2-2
ASRRTGVSGELF
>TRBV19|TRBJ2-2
ASSMTDGTGELF
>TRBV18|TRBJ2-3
ASSPAGGPSTDTQY
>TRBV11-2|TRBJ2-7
ASTKVGGNQYEQY
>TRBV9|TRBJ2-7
ASSSGHHEQY
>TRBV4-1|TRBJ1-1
ASSPQGPTEAF
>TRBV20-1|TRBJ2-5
SAGKQGLGETQY
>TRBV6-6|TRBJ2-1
ASSYLQGAKNEQF
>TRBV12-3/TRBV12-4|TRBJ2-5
ASSLGGRFGETQY
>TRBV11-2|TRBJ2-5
ASSSGLAERETQY
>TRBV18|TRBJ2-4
ASSPPAGAKNIQY
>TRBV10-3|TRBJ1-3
AISALDRAASGNTIY
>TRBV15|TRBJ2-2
ATSQDRDTGELF
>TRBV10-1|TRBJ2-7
ASSEYGLAGGTVDEQY
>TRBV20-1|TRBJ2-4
SARPFSQSGGGTLAKNIQY
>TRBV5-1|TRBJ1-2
ASSNSRQVNNYGYT
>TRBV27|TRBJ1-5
ASSPGQGASQPQH
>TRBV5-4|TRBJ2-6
ASEPSGANVLT
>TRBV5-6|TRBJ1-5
ASSHRTRGQPQH
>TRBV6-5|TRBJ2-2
ASSSNTGELF